This T cell receptor beta chain was obtained from a study of neurological immune-mediated disorders. Whole-study findings and limits: None of the CDR3 amino acid sequences found in expanded clones was shared across subjects. This suggests that the TCR-beta repertoires were private in all groups.

This clonotype was seen many times. Its target is not known. TCRdb fed the 5' RACE reads into MiXCR, producing one record per CDR3 protein. The sample comprises around 53,000 distinct CDR3 sequences, over 4% of which are singletons, and 2.5% to 3.5% rests with the top ten. Sequencing used PBMCs. The TCR sequence derives from a man aged 50 to 59 with multiple sclerosis.

The CDR3 DNA sequence: TGTGCCAGCAGCCCGGACAGGGTTGCGGGAGAAGCTTTCTTT. Its protein product is CASSPDRVAGEAFF. The V call is TRBV11-2, the J call TRBJ1-1; 8 bases line up with TRBD1. Per germline, CDR1 SGHAT and CDR2 FQNNGV. The junction had 10 bases not matched to a gene; V was cut back by 5 bases and J by 8 bases. The CDR3 extends over 14 amino acids.